A selection of T cell receptor beta chains follows, all from one sample in a study of blood T cell repertoires in COVID-19. Only in-frame clones appear in the TCRdb table, and some are missing; sequencing was by immunoSEQ multiplex PCR. The data contain under 450,000 clones, 75% to 90% of them singletons. Sequencing input: peripheral blood. These receptors were taken from a woman between 40 and 55 years old with COVID-19, enrolled during active disease. CDR3s include the opening cysteine and the closing phenylalanine or tryptophan. A D gene is named only where the DNA matches it firmly. The size of a clone is reported for some rows only, either as once, few or many, or as a class for expanded clones.

d_call: TRBD1; j_call: TRBJ1-5; v_call: TRBV6-2/TRBV6-3; clone_size: -; cdr3_nt: TGTGCCAGCAGCCTTCGACAGGGTATAGGGCCCCAGCATTTT; cdr3_aa: CASSLRQGIGPQHF
d_call: -; j_call: TRBJ1-6; v_call: TRBV7-9; clone_size: -; cdr3_nt: TGTGCCAGCAGCTCTTCCAATTCACCCCTCCACTTT; cdr3_aa: CASSSSNSPLHF
d_call: TRBD1; j_call: TRBJ2-1; v_call: TRBV27; clone_size: -; cdr3_nt: TGTGCCAGCAGTTTATTTGGGGACAGGGGTAACAATGAGCAGTTCTTC; cdr3_aa: CASSLFGDRGNNEQFF
d_call: TRBD2; j_call: TRBJ2-3; v_call: TRBV30; clone_size: -; cdr3_nt: TGTGCCTCCGCCGGGACTAGCGTAAGCACAGATACGCAGTATTTT; cdr3_aa: CASAGTSVSTDTQYF
d_call: -; j_call: TRBJ2-5; v_call: TRBV30; clone_size: once; cdr3_nt: TGTGCCTGGAGTGTATATACAGTGTTACAAGAGACCCAGTACTTC; cdr3_aa: CAWSVYTVLQETQYF
d_call: -; j_call: TRBJ1-4; v_call: TRBV7-6; clone_size: -; cdr3_nt: TGTGCCAGCAGCGAAGGACAAGCAACTAATGAAAAACTGTTTTTT; cdr3_aa: CASSEGQATNEKLFF
d_call: -; j_call: TRBJ1-6; v_call: TRBV7-2; clone_size: -; cdr3_nt: TGTGCCAGCAGCTTAGCGGGCAGAGTCAATTCACCCCTCCACTTT; cdr3_aa: CASSLAGRVNSPLHF
d_call: -; j_call: TRBJ1-1; v_call: TRBV3-1/TRBV3-2; clone_size: -; cdr3_nt: TGTGCCAGCAGCCTGGGGCAGAACACTGAAGCTTTCTTT; cdr3_aa: CASSLGQNTEAFF
d_call: -; j_call: TRBJ1-4; v_call: TRBV6-5; clone_size: -; cdr3_nt: TGTGCCAGCAGTTACGGCGGGGGAAAGGAAAAACTGTTTTTT; cdr3_aa: CASSYGGGKEKLFF
d_call: -; j_call: TRBJ2-3; v_call: TRBV7-8; clone_size: -; cdr3_nt: TGTGCCAGCAGCTTAGGGGGCGGGGGCCGAACTAGCACAGATACGCAGTATTTT; cdr3_aa: CASSLGGGGRTSTDTQYF
d_call: TRBD2; j_call: TRBJ2-7; v_call: TRBV7-2; clone_size: -; cdr3_nt: TGTGCCAGCAGGAGGACTAGCGGGGGGGCCGTTTACGAGCAGTACTTC; cdr3_aa: CASRRTSGGAVYEQYF
d_call: TRBD1; j_call: TRBJ1-5; v_call: TRBV19; clone_size: -; cdr3_nt: TGTGCCAGTAGTATAGGGACAGGGGATGATCGACCCCAGCATTTT; cdr3_aa: CASSIGTGDDRPQHF
d_call: TRBD1; j_call: TRBJ1-1; v_call: TRBV5-8; clone_size: -; cdr3_nt: TGTGCCAGCAGCTTGGGACAGGGGTTCTTGGAAGCTTTCTTT; cdr3_aa: CASSLGQGFLEAFF
d_call: -; j_call: TRBJ1-5; v_call: TRBV7-6; clone_size: -; cdr3_nt: TGTGCCAGCAGCCTTGAAAAGGGATTCCTCGGGGGGCATAGCAATCAGCCCCAGCATTTT; cdr3_aa: CASSLEKGFLGGHSNQPQHF
d_call: -; j_call: TRBJ1-2; v_call: TRBV28; clone_size: -; cdr3_nt: TGTGCCAGCAGTTCCCTCCAACAGGGAAGAGTGAGCGGCTACACCTTC; cdr3_aa: CASSSLQQGRVSGYTF
d_call: -; j_call: TRBJ1-6; v_call: TRBV28; clone_size: -; cdr3_nt: TGTGCCAGCAGTTTATCCGGGGGGCTTGGTTCACCCCTCCACTTT; cdr3_aa: CASSLSGGLGSPLHF
d_call: TRBD1; j_call: TRBJ1-2; v_call: TRBV11-2; clone_size: -; cdr3_nt: TGTGCCAGCAGCTTCTCACAGGGGGCTCGGGATGGCTACACCTTC; cdr3_aa: CASSFSQGARDGYTF